The 7 T cell receptor beta chains listed next were all sequenced from one sample in a study of cytomegalovirus exposure and HLA in healthy donors. The PCR used 60 Vbeta and 13 Jbeta primers. Only in-frame clones appear in the TCRdb table, and some are missing; sequencing was by immunoSEQ multiplex PCR. The top ten hold 1% to 1.5% of the sample, which has about 230,000 clones, more than 70% seen once. Sequencing used PBMCs. Receptor source: a human donor in good health.

The chain recombines TRBV9 with TRBJ1-2; no clear D gene. The CDR3 extends over 12 amino acids. V lost 4 bases to trimming and J lost 8 bases, with 12 bases between them. Per germline, CDR1 SGDLS and CDR2 YYNGEE. The CDR3 loop is CASSHGLKGYTF. CDR3 in DNA: TGTGCCAGCAGCCATGGACTGAAGGGCTACACCTTC.

For the CDR3, the DNA is TGTGCCAGCCGGAGTGAGACAGGGGGCGGTCAGCCCCAGCATTTT. Translation: CASRSETGGGQPQHF. The chain recombines TRBV2 with TRBJ1-5, with 10 nucleotides matching TRBD1. The ends lost 8 bases at V and 6 bases at J; junction bases unmatched: 10. Germline V lookup: CDR1 SNHLY, CDR2 FYNNEI. This CDR3 is 15 amino acids long. The complete variable domain, with remaining parts taken from reference TRBV2 and TRBJ1-5, reads EPEVTQTPSHQVTQMGQEVILRCVPISNHLYFYWYRQILGQKVEFLVSFYNNEISEKSEIFDDQFSVERPDGSNFTLKIRSTKLEDSAMYFCASRSETGGGQPQHFGDGTRLSIL.

The gene calls are TRBV5-1 and TRBJ2-1; 9 bases map to TRBD1. The J segment lost 4 bases and the V segment lost 4 bases, leaving 3 bases of the junction unmatched. CDR3 size: 14 residues. CDR1 and CDR2 (germline): SGHRS, YFSETQ. This CDR3 is CASSPGQGYNEQFF. In DNA form, the CDR3 reads TGCGCCAGCAGCCCAGGACAGGGGTACAATGAGCAGTTCTTC.

The V and J genes are TRBV27 and TRBJ1-5, with TRBD1 as a possible D gene (5 bases). The V end lost 5 bases, the J end lost 0 bases, and 14 bases lay between the germline ends. The CDR3 contains 16 residues. Germline CDR1 is MNHEY and CDR2 is SMNVEV (reference sequence). CDR3 coding DNA: TGTGCCAGCAGTGGGACTTCTATCCCTAGCAATCAGCCCCAGCATTTT. Translation: CASSGTSIPSNQPQHF.

The CDR3 spells CASSRGQLSSGNTIYF. DNA for the CDR3: TGTGCCAGCAGCCGGGGACAGTTGAGCTCTGGAAACACCATATATTTT. The rearrangement links TRBV4-2 to TRBJ1-3; TRBD1 aligns across 7 bases. CDR1 is LGHNA and CDR2 is YNFKEQ in the germline V gene. V was pared by 4 bases and J by 0 bases, with 6 bases of the junction left unmatched. This CDR3 is built from 16 residues.

V usage is TRBV19 and J usage is TRBJ2-3, with 9 nucleotides matching TRBD2. Unmatched junction bases numbered 7, after V lost 3 bases and J lost 3 bases. The CDR3 sequence is 16 residues long. Germline V gives CDR1 LNHDA, CDR2 SQIVND (reference sequence). CDR3 nucleotide sequence: TGTGCCAGTAGTATCACTGGAGCGGGAGGAACAGATACGCAGTATTTT. It yields the protein CASSITGAGGTDTQYF.

With regard to this clone: A junction end diverges from the germline sequence, so it may reflect a read error. This chain joins TRBV7-9 and TRBJ2-3; 9 nucleotides line up with TRBD2. Germline V gene data show CDR1 as SEHNR and CDR2 as FQNEAQ (reference sequence). The CDR3 spans 16 residues. The CDR3 reads CSSSFLAGMGTDTQYF. The CDR3 coding sequence is TGTTCCAGCAGCTTCCTAGCGGGGATGGGTACAGATACGCAGTATTTT. The full variable domain, completed using reference TRBV7-9 and TRBJ2-3, is DTGVSQNPRHKITKRGQNVTFRCDPISEHNRLYWYRQTLGQGPEFLTYFQNEAQLEKSRLLSDRFSAERPKGSFSTLEIQRTEQGDSAMYLCSSSFLAGMGTDTQYFGPGTRLTVL.